The present T cell receptor (beta chain) was sequenced within a study of cytomegalovirus exposure and HLA in healthy donors. Study-wide background: Earlier work reported 100 million or so unique TCR beta sequences from about 180 million T cells.

With 60 Vbeta and 13 Jbeta primers, the PCR was carried out. Sequenced by immunoSEQ multiplex PCR; TCRdb stores in-frame clones only, minus some. The repertoire holds about 190,000 clones, with about 85% as singletons. The length of the CDR3 is 13 residues. Each donor was nominally healthy when sampled (though unrecorded immune exposures were likely). Specimen: PBMCs. The sequence was collected from a boy aged 2 to 10 in good health and CMV-seronegative. The chain joins TRBV12-1 to TRBJ2-7; the D call of TRBD1 is as the table states it, not checked on the DNA. TRBV12-1 counts as a pseudogene. The CDR3 protein is CASSFDRPYEQYV. In nucleotides, the CDR3 is TGTGCCAGCAGCTTTGACAGGCCCTACGAGCAGTACGTC.